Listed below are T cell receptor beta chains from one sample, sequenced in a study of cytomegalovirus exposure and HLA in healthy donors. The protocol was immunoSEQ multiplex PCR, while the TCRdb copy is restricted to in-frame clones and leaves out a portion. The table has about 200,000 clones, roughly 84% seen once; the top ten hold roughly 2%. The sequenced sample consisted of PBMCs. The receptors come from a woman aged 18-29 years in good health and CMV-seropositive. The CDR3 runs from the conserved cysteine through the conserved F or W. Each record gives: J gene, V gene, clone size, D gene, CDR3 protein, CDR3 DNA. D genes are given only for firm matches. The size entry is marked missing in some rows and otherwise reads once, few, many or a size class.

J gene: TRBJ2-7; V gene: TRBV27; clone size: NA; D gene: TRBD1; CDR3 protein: CASSSHHSGTGYHEQYF; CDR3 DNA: TGTGCCAGCAGTTCCCACCATTCCGGGACAGGCTACCACGAGCAGTACTTC
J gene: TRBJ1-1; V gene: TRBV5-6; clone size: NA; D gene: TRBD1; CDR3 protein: CASSPGTGRGGTEAFF; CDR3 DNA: TGTGCCAGCAGCCCAGGGACAGGCAGGGGAGGGACTGAAGCTTTCTTT
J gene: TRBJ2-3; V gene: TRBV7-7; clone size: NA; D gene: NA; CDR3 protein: CASSYYRASSTDTQYF; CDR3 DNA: TGTGCTAGCAGCTATTACAGGGCGTCTAGCACAGATACGCAGTATTTT
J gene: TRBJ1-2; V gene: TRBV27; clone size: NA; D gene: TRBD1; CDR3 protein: CASKGQGEKYGYTF; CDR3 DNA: TGTGCCAGCAAGGGGCAGGGGGAAAAGTATGGCTACACCTTC
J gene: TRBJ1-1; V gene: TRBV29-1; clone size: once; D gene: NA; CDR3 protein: CSVRTARDTEAFF; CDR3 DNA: TGCAGCGTAAGGACGGCGCGGGACACTGAAGCTTTCTTT
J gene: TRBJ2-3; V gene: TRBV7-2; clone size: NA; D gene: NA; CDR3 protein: CASSTQVWATDTQYF; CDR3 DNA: TGTGCCAGCAGCACACAGGTCTGGGCTACAGATACGCAGTATTTT
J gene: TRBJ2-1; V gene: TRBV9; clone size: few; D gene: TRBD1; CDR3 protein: CASSDRDRGIDEQFF; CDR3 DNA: TGTGCCAGCAGCGACCGGGACAGGGGGATCGATGAGCAGTTCTTC
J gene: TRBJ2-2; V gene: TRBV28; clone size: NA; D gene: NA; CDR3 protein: CASSSDNTGELFF; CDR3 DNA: TGTGCCAGCAGTTCAGATAACACCGGGGAGCTGTTTTTT
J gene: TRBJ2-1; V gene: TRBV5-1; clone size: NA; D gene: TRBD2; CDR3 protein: CASSLPSGYNEQFF; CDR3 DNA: TGCGCCAGCAGCTTACCTAGCGGGTACAATGAGCAGTTCTTC
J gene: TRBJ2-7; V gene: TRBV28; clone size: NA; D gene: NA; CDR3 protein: CAINGTFSYEQYF; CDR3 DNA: TGTGCCATAAACGGGACTTTCTCCTACGAGCAGTACTTC
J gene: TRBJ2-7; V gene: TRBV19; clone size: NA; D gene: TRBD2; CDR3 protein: CASSIVTSGSKYEQYF; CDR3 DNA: TGTGCCAGTAGTATAGTGACTAGCGGGAGTAAATACGAGCAGTACTTC
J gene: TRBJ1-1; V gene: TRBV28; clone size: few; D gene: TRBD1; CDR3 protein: CASSTRTGSNTEAFF; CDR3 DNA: TGTGCCAGCAGTACCCGGACAGGAAGCAACACTGAAGCTTTCTTT
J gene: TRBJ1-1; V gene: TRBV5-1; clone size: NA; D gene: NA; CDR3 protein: CASKGVEDTEAFF; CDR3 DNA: TGCGCCAGCAAGGGAGTGGAAGACACTGAAGCTTTCTTT
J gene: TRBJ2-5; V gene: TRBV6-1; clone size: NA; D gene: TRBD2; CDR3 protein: CASSEALAGAETQYF; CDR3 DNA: TGTGCCAGCAGTGAAGCTCTAGCGGGAGCAGAGACCCAGTACTTC
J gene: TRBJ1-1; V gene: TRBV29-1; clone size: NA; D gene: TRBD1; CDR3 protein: CSGIGTGNTEAFF; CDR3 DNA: TGCAGCGGGATCGGGACAGGTAACACTGAAGCTTTCTTT
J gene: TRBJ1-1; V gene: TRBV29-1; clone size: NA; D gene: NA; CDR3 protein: CSVEVREDTEAFF; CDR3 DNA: TGCAGCGTTGAAGTCAGGGAGGACACTGAAGCTTTCTTT
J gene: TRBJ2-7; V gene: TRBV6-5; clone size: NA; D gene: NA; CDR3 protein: CASRTPGVGEQYF; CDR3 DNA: TGTGCCAGCAGAACTCCGGGAGTAGGGGAGCAGTACTTC
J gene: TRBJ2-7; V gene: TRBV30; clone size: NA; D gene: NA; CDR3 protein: CAWSGYSSYEQYF; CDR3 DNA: TGTGCCTGGAGTGGGTATAGCTCCTACGAGCAGTACTTC
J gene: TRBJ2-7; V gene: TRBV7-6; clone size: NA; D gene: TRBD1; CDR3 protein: CASSLSHRGGEQYF; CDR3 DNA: TGTGCCAGCAGCTTATCCCACAGGGGTGGCGAGCAGTACTTC
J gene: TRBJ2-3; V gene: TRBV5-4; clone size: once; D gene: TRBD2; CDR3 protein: CASSLRSGRAPDTQYF; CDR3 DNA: TGTGCCAGCAGCTTGAGAAGCGGGAGGGCCCCAGATACGCAGTATTTT
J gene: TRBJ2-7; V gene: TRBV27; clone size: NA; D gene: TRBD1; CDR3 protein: CASSYVSGGTYEQYF; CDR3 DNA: TGTGCCAGCAGTTACGTGTCAGGGGGTACCTACGAGCAGTACTTC
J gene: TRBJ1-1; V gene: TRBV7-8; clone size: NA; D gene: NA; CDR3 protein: CASRVELNTEAFF; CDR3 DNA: TGTGCCAGCAGGGTAGAGTTGAACACTGAAGCTTTCTTT
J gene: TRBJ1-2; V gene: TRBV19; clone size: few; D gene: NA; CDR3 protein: CASSMGQGYGYTF; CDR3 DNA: TGTGCCAGTAGTATGGGCCAGGGCTATGGCTACACCTTC
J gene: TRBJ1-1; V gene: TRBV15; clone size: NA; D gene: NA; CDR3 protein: CATSRDRQGNTEAFF; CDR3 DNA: TGTGCCACCAGCAGAGATAGGCAGGGGAACACTGAAGCTTTCTTT
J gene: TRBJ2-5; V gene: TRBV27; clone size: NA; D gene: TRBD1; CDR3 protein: CASTAGQGYQETQYF; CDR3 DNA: TGTGCCAGCACCGCGGGACAGGGGTACCAAGAGACCCAGTACTTC
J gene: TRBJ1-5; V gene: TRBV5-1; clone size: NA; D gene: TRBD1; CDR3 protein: CASSTGTGGYQPQHF; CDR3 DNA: TGCGCCAGCAGCACCGGGACAGGGGGCTATCAGCCCCAGCATTTT
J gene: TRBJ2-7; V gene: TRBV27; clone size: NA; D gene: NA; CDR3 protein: CASSPGRTYEQYF; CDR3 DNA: TGTGCCAGCAGTCCAGGGAGGACCTACGAGCAGTACTTC
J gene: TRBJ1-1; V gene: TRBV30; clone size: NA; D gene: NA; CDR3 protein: CARRTANTEAFF; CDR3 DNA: TGTGCCCGCCGGACAGCGAACACTGAAGCTTTCTTT
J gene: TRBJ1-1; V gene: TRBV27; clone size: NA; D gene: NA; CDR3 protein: CASSPQGGVPEAFF; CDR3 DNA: TGTGCCAGCAGTCCCCAAGGGGGTGTCCCTGAAGCTTTCTTT
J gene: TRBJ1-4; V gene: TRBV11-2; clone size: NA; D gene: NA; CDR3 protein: CASSLAWQGGEKLFF; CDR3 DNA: TGTGCCAGCAGCTTAGCGTGGCAGGGCGGTGAAAAACTGTTTTTT
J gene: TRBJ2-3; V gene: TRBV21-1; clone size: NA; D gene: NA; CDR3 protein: CASSNRAYQYF; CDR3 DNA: TGTGCCAGCAGCAATCGAGCTTATCAGTATTTT
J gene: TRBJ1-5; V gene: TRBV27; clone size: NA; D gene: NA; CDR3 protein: CASSFSPPGVYSNQPQHF; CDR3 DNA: TGTGCCAGCAGTTTCTCCCCCCCCGGGGTTTATAGCAATCAGCCCCAGCATTTT
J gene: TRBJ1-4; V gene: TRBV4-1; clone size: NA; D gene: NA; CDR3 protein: CASSQGPGSEGEKLFF; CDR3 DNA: TGCGCCAGCAGCCAAGGTCCGGGTAGTGAAGGTGAAAAACTGTTTTTT
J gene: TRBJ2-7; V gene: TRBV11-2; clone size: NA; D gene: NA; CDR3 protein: CASSPPVGLLYEQYF; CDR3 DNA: TGTGCCAGCAGCCCCCCTGTCGGACTCCTCTACGAGCAGTACTTC
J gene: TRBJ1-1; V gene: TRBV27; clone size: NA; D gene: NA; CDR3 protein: CASSWGGTQAFF; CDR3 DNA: TGTGCCAGCAGTTGGGGGGGGACGCAAGCTTTCTTT
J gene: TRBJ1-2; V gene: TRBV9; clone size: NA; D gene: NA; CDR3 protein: CASSGAPNWGGGYTF; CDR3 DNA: TGTGCCAGCAGCGGAGCCCCGAATTGGGGAGGCGGCTACACCTTC
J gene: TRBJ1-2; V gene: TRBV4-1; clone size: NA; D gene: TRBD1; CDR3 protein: CASSQTRDSVNGYTF; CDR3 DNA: TGCGCCAGCAGCCAGACCCGGGACAGCGTAAATGGCTACACCTTC
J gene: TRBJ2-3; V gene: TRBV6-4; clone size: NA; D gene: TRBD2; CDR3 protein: CASSPLAGSDTQYF; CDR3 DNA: TGTGCCAGCAGCCCACTAGCGGGATCAGATACGCAGTATTTT
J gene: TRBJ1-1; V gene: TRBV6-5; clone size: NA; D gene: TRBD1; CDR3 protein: CASSRQGTEAFF; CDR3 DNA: TGTGCCAGCAGTAGACAGGGTACTGAAGCTTTCTTT
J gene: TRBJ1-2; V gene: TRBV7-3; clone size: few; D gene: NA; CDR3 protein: CASSLTNNNYGYTF; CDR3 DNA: TGTGCCAGCAGCTTAACCAACAATAACTATGGCTACACCTTC
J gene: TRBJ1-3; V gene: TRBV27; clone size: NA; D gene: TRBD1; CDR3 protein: CASSLRTGLSGNTIYF; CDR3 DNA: TGTGCCAGCAGCCTTCGGACAGGACTCTCTGGAAACACCATATATTTT
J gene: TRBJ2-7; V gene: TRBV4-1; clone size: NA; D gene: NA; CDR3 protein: CASSQDGPGGGREQYF; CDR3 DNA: TGCGCCAGCAGCCAAGACGGTCCGGGCGGAGGACGCGAGCAGTACTTC
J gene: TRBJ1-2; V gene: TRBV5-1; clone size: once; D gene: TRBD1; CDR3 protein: CASSYTGGDYGYTF; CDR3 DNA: TGCGCCAGCAGCTATACAGGGGGGGACTATGGCTACACCTTC
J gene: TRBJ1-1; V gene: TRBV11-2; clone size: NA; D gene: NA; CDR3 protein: CASSQGQNTEAFF; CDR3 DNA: TGTGCCAGCAGCCAGGGACAGAACACTGAAGCTTTCTTT
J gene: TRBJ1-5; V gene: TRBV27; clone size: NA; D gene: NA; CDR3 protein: CASSLVAGVGNQPQHF; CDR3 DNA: TGTGCCAGCAGTTTAGTAGCAGGGGTTGGCAATCAGCCCCAGCATTTT
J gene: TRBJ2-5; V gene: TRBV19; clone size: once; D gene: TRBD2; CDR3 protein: CASSIGGTSGNQETQYF; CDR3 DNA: TGTGCCAGTAGTATCGGCGGGACTAGCGGGAATCAAGAGACCCAGTACTTC
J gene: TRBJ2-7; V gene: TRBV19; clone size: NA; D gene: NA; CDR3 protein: CASSTHRTPSYEQYF; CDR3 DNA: TGTGCCAGTAGTACCCATCGGACTCCCTCCTACGAGCAGTACTTC
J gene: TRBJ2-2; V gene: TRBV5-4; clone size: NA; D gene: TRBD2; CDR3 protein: CASSLTGRAGGELFF; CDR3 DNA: TGTGCCAGCAGCTTGACCGGGAGGGCCGGCGGGGAGCTGTTTTTT
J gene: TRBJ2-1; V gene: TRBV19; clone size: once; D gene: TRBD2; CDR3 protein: CASSTTSGSYNEQFF; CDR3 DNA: TGTGCCAGTAGTACGACTAGCGGTAGCTACAATGAGCAGTTCTTC
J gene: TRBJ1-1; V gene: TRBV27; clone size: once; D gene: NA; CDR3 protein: CASSLGVMNTEAFF; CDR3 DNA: TGTGCCAGCAGCCTAGGCGTCATGAACACTGAAGCTTTCTTT
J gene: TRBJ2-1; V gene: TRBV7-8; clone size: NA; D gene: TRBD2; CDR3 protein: CASSWKPGLAGANEQFF; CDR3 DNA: TGTGCCAGCAGCTGGAAGCCGGGACTAGCGGGAGCTAATGAGCAGTTCTTC
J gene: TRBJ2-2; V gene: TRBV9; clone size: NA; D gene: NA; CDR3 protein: CASSPPQGESGELFF; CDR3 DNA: TGTGCCAGCAGCCCACCCCAGGGCGAGAGCGGGGAGCTGTTTTTT
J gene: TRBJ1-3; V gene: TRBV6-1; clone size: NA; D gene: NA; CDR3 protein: CASRPQASGNTIYF; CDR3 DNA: TGTGCCAGCAGGCCTCAGGCCTCTGGAAACACCATATATTTT
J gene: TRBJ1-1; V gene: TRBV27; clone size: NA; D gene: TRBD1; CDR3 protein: CASSFLTGGVEAFF; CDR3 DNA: TGTGCCAGCAGTTTTCTGACAGGGGGGGTTGAAGCTTTCTTT
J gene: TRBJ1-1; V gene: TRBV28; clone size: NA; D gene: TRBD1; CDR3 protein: CASSLWGQVNTEAFF; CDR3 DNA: TGTGCCAGCAGTTTATGGGGACAGGTGAACACTGAAGCTTTCTTT